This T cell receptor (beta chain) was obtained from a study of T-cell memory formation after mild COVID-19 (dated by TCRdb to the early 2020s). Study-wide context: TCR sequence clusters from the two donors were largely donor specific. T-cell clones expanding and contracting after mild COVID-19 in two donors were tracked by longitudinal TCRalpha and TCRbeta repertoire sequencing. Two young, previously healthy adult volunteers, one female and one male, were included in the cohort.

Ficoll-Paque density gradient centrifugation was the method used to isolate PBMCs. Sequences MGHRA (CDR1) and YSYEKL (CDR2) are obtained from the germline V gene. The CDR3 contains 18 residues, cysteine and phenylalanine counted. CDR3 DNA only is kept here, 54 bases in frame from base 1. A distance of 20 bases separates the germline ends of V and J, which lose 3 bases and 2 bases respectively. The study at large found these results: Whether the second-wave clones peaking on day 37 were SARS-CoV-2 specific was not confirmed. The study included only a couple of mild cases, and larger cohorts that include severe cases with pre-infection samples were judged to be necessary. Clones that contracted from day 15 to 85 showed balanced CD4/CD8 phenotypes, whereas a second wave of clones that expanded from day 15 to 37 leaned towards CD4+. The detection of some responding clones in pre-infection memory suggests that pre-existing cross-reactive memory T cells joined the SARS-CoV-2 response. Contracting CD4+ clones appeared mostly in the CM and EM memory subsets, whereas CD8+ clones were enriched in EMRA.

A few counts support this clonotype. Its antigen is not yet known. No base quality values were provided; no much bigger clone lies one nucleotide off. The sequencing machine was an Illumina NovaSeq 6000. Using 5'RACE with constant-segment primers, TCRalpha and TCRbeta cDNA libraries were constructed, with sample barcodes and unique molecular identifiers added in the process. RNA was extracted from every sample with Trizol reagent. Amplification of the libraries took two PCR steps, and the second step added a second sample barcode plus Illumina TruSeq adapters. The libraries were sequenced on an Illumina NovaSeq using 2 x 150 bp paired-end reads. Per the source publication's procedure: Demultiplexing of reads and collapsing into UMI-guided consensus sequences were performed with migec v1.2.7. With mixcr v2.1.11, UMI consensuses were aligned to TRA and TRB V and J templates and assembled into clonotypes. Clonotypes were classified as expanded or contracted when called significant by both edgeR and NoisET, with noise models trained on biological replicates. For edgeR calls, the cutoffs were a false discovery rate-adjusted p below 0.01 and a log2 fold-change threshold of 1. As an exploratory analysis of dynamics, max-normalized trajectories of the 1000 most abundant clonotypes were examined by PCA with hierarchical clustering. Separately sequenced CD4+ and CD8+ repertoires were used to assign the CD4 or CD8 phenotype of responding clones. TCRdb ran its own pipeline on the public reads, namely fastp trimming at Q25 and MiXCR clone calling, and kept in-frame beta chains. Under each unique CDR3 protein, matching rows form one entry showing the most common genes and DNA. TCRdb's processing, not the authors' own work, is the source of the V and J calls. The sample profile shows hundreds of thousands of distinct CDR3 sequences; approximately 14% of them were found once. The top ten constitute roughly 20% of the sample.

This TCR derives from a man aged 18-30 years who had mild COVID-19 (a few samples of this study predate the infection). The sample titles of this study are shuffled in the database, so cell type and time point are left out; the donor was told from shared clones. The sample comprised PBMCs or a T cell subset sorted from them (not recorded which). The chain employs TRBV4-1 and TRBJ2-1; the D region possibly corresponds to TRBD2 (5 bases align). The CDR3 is CASSQGPPSGLAYNEQFF. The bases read TGCGCCAGCAGCCAGGGCCCCCCCTCGGGGTTGGCCTACAATGAGCAGTTCTTC.